This is a list of T cell receptor beta chains from one sample in a study of cytomegalovirus exposure and HLA in healthy donors. The repertoire was sequenced with immunoSEQ multiplex PCR; TCRdb's copy has only in-frame clones and lacks some. This sample has some 150,000 clones, with about 80% found just once. The sample comprised PBMCs. These receptors originate from a man younger than 30 in good health and CMV-seropositive. CDR3s include the opening cysteine and the closing phenylalanine or tryptophan. A D gene is named only where the DNA matches it firmly. Some rows mark clone size as missing; the rest say once, few, many or name a class of expanded clone.

j_call | clone_size | v_call | d_call | cdr3_nt | cdr3_aa
TRBJ1-6 | once | TRBV27 | NA | TGTGCCAGCAGTTTTAGCCGTCAGGGAAGTTCACCCCTCCACTTT | CASSFSRQGSSPLHF
TRBJ2-7 | NA | TRBV11-1 | TRBD1 | TGTGCCAGCAGCCTCCTGGGACAGGGGGCTTCCTACGAGCAGTACTTC | CASSLLGQGASYEQYF
TRBJ2-7 | NA | TRBV19 | NA | TGTGCCAGTAGTACGGGACACCGGGCCTACGAGCAGTACTTC | CASSTGHRAYEQYF
TRBJ1-1 | NA | TRBV4-1 | TRBD1 | TGCGCCAGCAGCCAAGACTTGGACAGGGGTTCGAACACTGAAGCTTTCTTT | CASSQDLDRGSNTEAFF
TRBJ2-3 | NA | TRBV4-3 | TRBD2 | TGCGCCAGCAGCCACTACCTTACCGGGACTAGTGTAGATACGCAGTATTTT | CASSHYLTGTSVDTQYF
TRBJ2-1 | NA | TRBV4-1 | TRBD1 | TGCGCCAGCAGCCGCCCGACAGGGACAGGTAGCCAAAATGAGCAGTTCTTC | CASSRPTGTGSQNEQFF
TRBJ2-7 | once | TRBV6-5 | NA | TGTGCCAGCAGTTACTCGCGCAGGGGCCACGAGCAGTACTTC | CASSYSRRGHEQYF
TRBJ1-5 | NA | TRBV5-5 | NA | TGTGCCAGCAGCTCAACAGGGAATAGGAATCAGCCCCAGCATTTT | CASSSTGNRNQPQHF
TRBJ2-7 | NA | TRBV6-1 | TRBD2 | TGTGCCAGCATCACAGAGCGGGAGGCCTACGAGCAGTACTTC | CASITEREAYEQYF
TRBJ2-7 | NA | TRBV25-1 | TRBD2 | TGTGCCAGCAGTAGGCAGCGGGAGGTTTCTTACGAGCAGTACTTC | CASSRQREVSYEQYF
TRBJ2-1 | once | TRBV27 | TRBD1 | TGTGCCAGCAGCCCAAATATCGACAGGGGGTACTACAATGAGCAGTTCTTC | CASSPNIDRGYYNEQFF
TRBJ1-1 | NA | TRBV2 | TRBD1 | TGTGCCAGCAGTGGCGACAGGGGTTCGAACACTGAAGCTTTCTTT | CASSGDRGSNTEAFF
TRBJ2-7 | NA | TRBV12-5 | TRBD2 | TGTGCCGGGGGGCTAGCGGGGGGCAACTCCTACGAGCAGTACTTC | CAGGLAGGNSYEQYF
TRBJ2-7 | few | TRBV7-8 | NA | TGTGCCAGCAGCCAAATGGGGGCGAGGTCCTTCTCCTACGAGCAGTACTTC | CASSQMGARSFSYEQYF
TRBJ2-6 | NA | TRBV19 | NA | TGTGCCAGTAGTACCGGGAACTCTGGGGCCAACGTCCTGACTTTC | CASSTGNSGANVLTF
TRBJ2-1 | NA | TRBV7-2 | TRBD2 | TGTGCCAGCAGCGCGACTAGCGGGGGACGCCACAATGAGCAGTTCTTC | CASSATSGGRHNEQFF
TRBJ2-2 | NA | TRBV6-4 | TRBD2 | TGTGCCAGCAGTGAACAGCGGGGGGGGCTCACCGGGGAGCTGTTTTTT | CASSEQRGGLTGELFF
TRBJ1-1 | NA | TRBV14 | TRBD1 | TGTGCCAGCAGCCAGACAGGGAGGACTGAAGCTTTCTTT | CASSQTGRTEAFF
TRBJ2-3 | once | TRBV19 | NA | TGTGCCAGTAGTTCCCAAAGCACAGATACGCAGTATTTT | CASSSQSTDTQYF
TRBJ2-7 | NA | TRBV10-2 | TRBD2 | TGCGCCAGCAGGCCGGGACTAGCGGGAGGTCCGGTTGTCGAGCAGTACTTC | CASRPGLAGGPVVEQYF
TRBJ1-6 | NA | TRBV14 | TRBD1 | TGTGCCAGCCGGGACAGGGGGCCCTCACCCCTCCACTTT | CASRDRGPSPLHF
TRBJ2-5 | NA | TRBV7-2 | TRBD1 | TGTGCCAGCAGCCTCTCCGGGACAGGGTTAGAGACCCAGTACTTC | CASSLSGTGLETQYF
TRBJ1-5 | NA | TRBV27 | NA | TGTGCCAGCAGTCCAGGGAATTATCAGCCCCAGCATTTT | CASSPGNYQPQHF
TRBJ2-2 | NA | TRBV7-2 | NA | TGTGCCAGCAGCTTCTTCGGGACAAAGAACACCGGGGAGCTGTTTTTT | CASSFFGTKNTGELFF
TRBJ2-6 | NA | TRBV5-1 | TRBD1 | TGCGCCAGCAGCTTGCTAGACCAGGGGGCCAACGGCCTGACTTTC | CASSLLDQGANGLTF
TRBJ1-1 | NA | TRBV27 | NA | TGTGCCAGCAGAGACAGCAGGGGCACTGAAGCTTTCTTT | CASRDSRGTEAFF
TRBJ1-2 | NA | TRBV2 | NA | TGTGCCAGCGGCCTAGGCCACTATGGCTACGCCTTC | CASGLGHYGYAF
TRBJ1-6 | NA | TRBV7-9 | NA | TGTGCCAGCAGCTTAGCGCCGGGGGAAACCTCCTATAATTCACCCCTCCACTTT | CASSLAPGETSYNSPLHF
TRBJ1-4 | NA | TRBV19 | NA | TGTGCCAGTAGTATCCCAGGATTTAATGAAAAACTGTTTTTT | CASSIPGFNEKLFF
TRBJ1-2 | NA | TRBV5-1 | TRBD1 | TGCGCCAGCAGCACGACAGGGGGCACCTATGGCTACACCTTC | CASSTTGGTYGYTF
TRBJ2-1 | once | TRBV5-1 | TRBD2 | TGCGCCAGCAGCCCCCACGGACTAGCGGGGGTCAATGAGCAGTTCTTC | CASSPHGLAGVNEQFF
TRBJ1-1 | few | TRBV4-1 | NA | TGCGCCAGCAGCCACTATGCGGACAGTGAAGCTTTCTTT | CASSHYADSEAFF
TRBJ1-1 | NA | TRBV25-1 | TRBD1 | TGTGCCAGCAGTTCGTACAGGGGGAAGAACACTGAAGCTTTCTTT | CASSSYRGKNTEAFF
TRBJ2-7 | NA | TRBV19 | NA | TGTGCCAGTAAGGTTCAGGGTTCTGGCGAGCAGTACTTC | CASKVQGSGEQYF
TRBJ1-2 | NA | TRBV11-2 | NA | TGTGCCAGCAGCTTAGAATTTCAGGGCCGATCGGGCTATGGCTACACCTTC | CASSLEFQGRSGYGYTF
TRBJ1-3 | once | TRBV6-5 | NA | TGTGCCAGCAGTTACTCTTCACTTTTCGGAAACACCATATATTTT | CASSYSSLFGNTIYF
TRBJ2-4 | once | TRBV7-7 | NA | TGTGCCGGCCCAGGGGGGTTTTCCAAAAACAGTCAGTACTTC | CAGPGGFSKNSQYF
TRBJ2-7 | NA | TRBV15 | TRBD1 | TGTGCCACCAGCAGAGATCTAGGACAGGGACTCTACGAGCAGTACTTC | CATSRDLGQGLYEQYF
TRBJ1-2 | NA | TRBV29-1 | TRBD1 | TGCAGCGTCCGGACAGGTGCTAACTATGGCTACACCTTC | CSVRTGANYGYTF
TRBJ1-2 | NA | TRBV7-9 | NA | TGTGCCAGCAGCTTAGAGGTGGGCAGCGGCTACACCTTC | CASSLEVGSGYTF
TRBJ1-5 | NA | TRBV2 | NA | TGTGCCAGCAGTCGGGTCCTCAATCAGCCCCAGCATTTT | CASSRVLNQPQHF
TRBJ1-2 | NA | TRBV7-2 | NA | TGTGCCAGCAGCTTAGCGTCCAGGGACTATGGCTACACCTTC | CASSLASRDYGYTF